Presented here are 2 T cell receptor beta chains from one specimen sequenced in a study of blood T cells in healthy people across ages. Primers used in a second PCR of about 7 to 12 cycles were a sample-barcoded 5' primer and a J-beta primer mix. TCRdb re-called the 5' RACE reads through MiXCR, storing one row per CDR3 protein. Altogether approximately 1,700,000 distinct CDR3 sequences are present, approximately 39% being singletons, with the ten largest covering about 21%. The source material was blood. The receptors were gathered from a human donor in good health.

Turning to this clonotype: One base away lies a much larger clone, so this may be a sequencing read error. This chain joins TRBV6-2 or TRBV6-3 and TRBJ2-7; 9 bases agree with TRBD1. The CDR3 is 12 amino acids. The V gene's germline CDR1 is MNHEY and CDR2 SVGEGT. J was trimmed by 3 bases and V by 7 bases; bases with no gene match: 1. CDR3 amino acids: CASKDRGYEQYF. The CDR3, as DNA: TGTGCCAGCAAGGACAGGGGCTACGAGCAGTACTTC.

This clonotype was seen more than once but under ten times. The chain joins TRBV10-3 to TRBJ2-7; no reliable D call. V lost 0 bases to trimming and J lost 2 bases, with 8 bases between them. This CDR3 comprises 14 residues. Germline V gene sequence: CDR1 ENHRY, CDR2 SYGVKD. DNA of the CDR3: TGTGCCATCAGTGAGTCTGAGAAACCCTACGAGCAGTACTTC. Amino acids: CAISESEKPYEQYF.